Listed below are T cell receptor beta chains from one sample, sequenced in a study of beta chain features in type 1 diabetes. Assay used: immunoSEQ multiplex PCR; TCRdb lists only in-frame clones, some missing. The sample contains around 150,000 clones, about 9% of which appear only once. The specimen sequenced was central memory CD4+ T cells from blood. All receptors derive from a woman aged 25 to 45 with type 1 diabetes. Both conserved end residues are part of each CDR3. A D gene is named only where the DNA matches it firmly. Not all rows give a size; the values are once, few, many and, for expanded clones, a class.

TRBJ1-5 | - | few | TRBV6-6 | CASSSTLSVNQPQHF | TGTGCCAGCAGTTCTACTTTGAGCGTAAATCAGCCCCAGCATTTT
TRBJ1-1 | TRBD1 | - | TRBV5-1 | CASTRDRGITEAFF | TGCGCCAGCACACGGGACAGGGGGATTACTGAAGCTTTCTTT
TRBJ2-3 | TRBD2 | - | TRBV6-5 | CASSGTSRPDTQYF | TGTGCCAGCAGCGGGACTAGCAGGCCAGATACGCAGTATTTT
TRBJ1-1 | - | few | TRBV27 | CASSSAAGMNTEAFF | TGTGCCAGCAGTTCAGCAGCGGGGATGAACACTGAAGCTTTCTTT
TRBJ2-1 | - | - | TRBV9 | CASSRGSKGYEQFF | TGTGCCAGCAGCAGGGGCTCGAAGGGATATGAGCAGTTCTTC
TRBJ2-3 | - | - | TRBV29-1 | CSSKGEKGTDTQYF | TGCAGCTCCAAGGGGGAGAAGGGTACAGATACGCAGTATTTT
TRBJ2-7 | - | - | TRBV9 | CASSVTESGLSEQYF | TGTGCCAGCAGCGTAACTGAGAGCGGCCTCTCGGAGCAGTACTTC
TRBJ1-4 | TRBD1 | few | TRBV29-1 | CSVSGTATNEKLFF | TGCAGCGTTTCCGGGACAGCAACTAATGAAAAACTGTTTTTT
TRBJ1-4 | - | - | TRBV19 | CASSPGQLQAEKLFF | TGTGCCAGTAGTCCCGGACAGCTTCAAGCGGAAAAACTGTTTTTT
TRBJ1-2 | - | few | TRBV29-1 | CSFRTANYGYTF | TGCAGCTTTAGGACAGCCAACTATGGCTACACCTTC
TRBJ2-7 | TRBD1 | few | TRBV7-3 | CASSFPGQGADEQYF | TGTGCCAGCAGCTTCCCGGGACAGGGGGCTGACGAGCAGTACTTC
TRBJ2-1 | - | - | TRBV14 | CASSLNTGTYNEQFF | TGTGCCAGCAGCCTAAACACAGGGACCTACAATGAGCAGTTCTTC
TRBJ2-7 | - | few | TRBV28 | CASRPDIAPYEQYF | TGTGCCAGCAGACCCGACATTGCCCCCTACGAGCAGTACTTC
TRBJ1-3 | - | - | TRBV27 | CASSKLFSGNTIYF | TGTGCCAGCAGCAAACTTTTCTCTGGAAACACCATATATTTT
TRBJ2-1 | TRBD2 | few | TRBV19 | CASSIPFGAGGADEQFF | TGTGCCAGTAGTATTCCGTTTGGGGCGGGAGGTGCCGATGAGCAGTTCTTC
TRBJ2-7 | TRBD2 | - | TRBV27 | CASSFKRESEQYF | TGTGCCAGCAGTTTTAAGCGGGAGAGCGAGCAGTACTTC
TRBJ2-5 | TRBD1 | few | TRBV6-1 | CASSPTGEETQYF | TGTGCCAGCAGTCCGACAGGGGAAGAGACCCAGTACTTC
TRBJ2-7 | TRBD2 | - | TRBV7-6 | CASSSGREGTLEQYF | TGTGCCAGCAGCTCTGGGCGGGAGGGGACTCTCGAGCAGTACTTC
TRBJ1-2 | - | few | TRBV2 | CASSENWGYTF | TGTGCCAGCAGCGAAAACTGGGGCTACACCTTC
TRBJ1-5 | - | few | TRBV18 | CASSPSQANQPQHF | TGTGCCAGCTCACCATCGCAGGCTAATCAGCCCCAGCATTTT
TRBJ2-1 | - | - | TRBV5-1 | CASSLGVGGNNEQFF | TGCGCCAGCAGCTTAGGTGTAGGGGGTAACAATGAGCAGTTCTTC
TRBJ1-1 | - | few | TRBV30 | CAWSGKADMNTEAFF | TGTGCCTGGAGTGGAAAAGCAGACATGAACACTGAAGCTTTCTTT
TRBJ1-5 | TRBD1 | few | TRBV30 | CASSRRDRDSNQPQHF | TGTGCCAGCAGCCGCCGGGACAGGGATAGCAATCAGCCCCAGCATTTT
TRBJ2-6 | TRBD1 | few | TRBV14 | CASSPGRGRPGANVLTF | TGTGCCAGCAGCCCGGGCAGGGGGCGTCCCGGGGCCAACGTCCTGACTTTC
TRBJ2-7 | TRBD1 | few | TRBV4-1 | CASSQRHRGAYEQYF | TGCGCCAGCAGCCAAAGGCACAGGGGAGCCTACGAGCAGTACTTC
TRBJ2-7 | TRBD2 | few | TRBV5-1 | CASRPLAGGHEQYF | TGCGCCAGCAGACCACTAGCGGGAGGCCACGAGCAGTACTTC
TRBJ1-2 | - | - | TRBV14 | CASSQEFVVSTYGYTF | TGTGCCAGCAGCCAAGAGTTCGTGGTATCTACTTATGGCTACACCTTC
TRBJ2-1 | - | few | TRBV30 | CAWNLRQNNEQFF | TGTGCCTGGAATCTGCGGCAGAACAATGAGCAGTTCTTC
TRBJ1-4 | - | - | TRBV29-1 | CSAFDSQVDEKLFF | TGCAGCGCCTTCGACAGTCAGGTAGATGAAAAACTGTTTTTT
TRBJ2-7 | - | few | TRBV29-1 | CSARAVSGISPYEQYF | TGCAGCGCCAGAGCAGTATCGGGAATAAGTCCCTACGAGCAGTACTTC
TRBJ2-1 | TRBD2 | - | TRBV7-2 | CASSSGLAGVYNEQFF | TGTGCCAGCAGCTCCGGACTAGCGGGAGTCTACAATGAGCAGTTCTTC
TRBJ1-1 | - | - | TRBV6-5 | CASSTGFEAFF | TGTGCCAGCAGTACAGGGTTTGAAGCTTTCTTT
TRBJ1-1 | - | - | TRBV7-3 | CASSLDRVNTEAFF | TGTGCCAGCAGCTTAGACAGAGTTAACACTGAAGCTTTCTTT
TRBJ2-3 | - | - | TRBV18 | CASSPRQGDTQYF | TGTGCCAGCTCACCACGGCAGGGGGATACGCAGTATTTT
TRBJ1-2 | - | few | TRBV11-2 | CASSLDLGLNYGYTF | TGTGCCAGCAGCTTAGATCTTGGACTGAACTATGGCTACACCTTC
TRBJ1-5 | TRBD1 | - | TRBV18 | CASSNDRAGNQPQHF | TGTGCCAGCTCAAACGACAGGGCAGGCAATCAGCCCCAGCATTTT
TRBJ2-1 | - | - | TRBV5-1 | CASSVPDTSYNEQFF | TGCGCCAGCAGCGTCCCGGACACCTCCTACAATGAGCAGTTCTTC
TRBJ2-3 | TRBD2 | - | TRBV7-6 | CASSLASGILADTQYF | TGTGCCAGCAGCTTGGCCAGCGGGATATTAGCAGATACGCAGTATTTT
TRBJ2-2 | - | few | TRBV21-1 | CASSKNPRDRGLCTGELFF | TGTGCCAGCAGCAAAAATCCCCGGGACAGGGGGCTTTGCACCGGGGAGCTGTTTTTT
TRBJ2-2 | TRBD1 | few | TRBV7-2 | CASSSVRGPGELFF | TGTGCCAGCAGCTCCGTCAGGGGGCCCGGGGAGCTGTTTTTT